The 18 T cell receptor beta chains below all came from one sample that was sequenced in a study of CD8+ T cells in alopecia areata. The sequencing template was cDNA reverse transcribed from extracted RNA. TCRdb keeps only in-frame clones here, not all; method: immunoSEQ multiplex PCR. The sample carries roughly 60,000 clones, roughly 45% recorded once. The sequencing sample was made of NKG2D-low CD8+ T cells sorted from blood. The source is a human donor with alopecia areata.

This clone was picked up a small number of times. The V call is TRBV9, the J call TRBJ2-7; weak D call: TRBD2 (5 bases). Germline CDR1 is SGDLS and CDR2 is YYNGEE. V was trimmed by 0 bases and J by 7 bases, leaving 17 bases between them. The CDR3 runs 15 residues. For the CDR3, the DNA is TGTGCCAGCAGCGTAGAGGCTAGCTGGCCGGGGGAGCAGTACTTC. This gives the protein CASSVEASWPGEQYF.

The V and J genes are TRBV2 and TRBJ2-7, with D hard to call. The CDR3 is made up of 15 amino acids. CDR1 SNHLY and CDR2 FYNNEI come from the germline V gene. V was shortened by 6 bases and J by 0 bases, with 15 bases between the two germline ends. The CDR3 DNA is TGTGCCAGCAGGGCTAGGATTTCGCGCTCCTACGAGCAGTACTTC. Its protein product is CASRARISRSYEQYF.

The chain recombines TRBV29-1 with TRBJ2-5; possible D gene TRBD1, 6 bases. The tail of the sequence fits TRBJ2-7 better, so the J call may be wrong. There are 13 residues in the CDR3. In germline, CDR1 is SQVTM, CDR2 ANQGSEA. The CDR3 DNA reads TGCAGCGCTGCGACAGGTCAGAAGACCGAGCAGTACTTC. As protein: CSAATGQKTEQYF.

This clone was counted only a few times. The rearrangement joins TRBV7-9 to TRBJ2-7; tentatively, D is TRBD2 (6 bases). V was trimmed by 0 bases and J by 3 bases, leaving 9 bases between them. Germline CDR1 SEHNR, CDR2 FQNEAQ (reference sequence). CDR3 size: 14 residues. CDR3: CASSLAGGSYEQYF. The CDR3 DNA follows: TGTGCCAGCAGCTTAGCCGGGGGAAGCTACGAGCAGTACTTC.

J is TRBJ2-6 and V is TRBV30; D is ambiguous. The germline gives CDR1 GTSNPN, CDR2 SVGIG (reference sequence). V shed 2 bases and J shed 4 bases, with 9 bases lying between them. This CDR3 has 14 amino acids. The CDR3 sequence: CAWSSGFGANVLTF. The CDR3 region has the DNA TGTGCCTGGAGTAGTGGGTTCGGGGCCAACGTCCTGACTTTC.

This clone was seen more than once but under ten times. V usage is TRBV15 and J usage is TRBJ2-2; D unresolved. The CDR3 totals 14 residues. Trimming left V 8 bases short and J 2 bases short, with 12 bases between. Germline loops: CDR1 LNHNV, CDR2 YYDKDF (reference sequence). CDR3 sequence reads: CATSRSSNTGELFF. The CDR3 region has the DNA TGTGCCACCTCACGGAGTTCTAACACCGGGGAGCTGTTTTTT.

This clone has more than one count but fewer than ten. CDR3 loop: CASSFYAKNIQYF. CDR3 coding DNA: TGTGCCAGCAGTTTTTATGCCAAAAACATTCAGTACTTC. The chain has TRBV28 and TRBJ2-4; D call uncertain. Between the trimmed V and J ends, which lost 3 bases and 1 base, there was a span of 4 bases. This CDR3 has 13 residues. Germline V gives CDR1 MDHEN, CDR2 SYDVKM.

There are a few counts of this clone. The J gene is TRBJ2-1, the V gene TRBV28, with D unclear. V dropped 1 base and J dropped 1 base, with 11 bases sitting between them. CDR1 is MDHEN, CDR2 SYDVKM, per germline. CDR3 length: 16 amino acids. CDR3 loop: CASSLYMGSSYNEQFF. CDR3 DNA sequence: TGTGCCAGCAGTTTATACATGGGTAGTTCCTACAATGAGCAGTTCTTC. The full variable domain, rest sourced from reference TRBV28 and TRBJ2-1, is DVKVTQSSRYLVKRTGEKVFLECVQDMDHENMFWYRQDPGLGLRLIYFSYDVKMKEKGDIPEGYSVSREKKERFSLILESASTNQTSMYLCASSLYMGSSYNEQFFGPGTRLTVL.

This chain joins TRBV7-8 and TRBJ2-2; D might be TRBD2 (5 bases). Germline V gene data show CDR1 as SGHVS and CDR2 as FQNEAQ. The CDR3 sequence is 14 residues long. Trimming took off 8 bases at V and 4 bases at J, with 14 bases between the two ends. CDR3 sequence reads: CASELGYSTGELFF. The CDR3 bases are TGTGCCAGCGAACTAGGATACTCCACCGGGGAGCTGTTTTTT.

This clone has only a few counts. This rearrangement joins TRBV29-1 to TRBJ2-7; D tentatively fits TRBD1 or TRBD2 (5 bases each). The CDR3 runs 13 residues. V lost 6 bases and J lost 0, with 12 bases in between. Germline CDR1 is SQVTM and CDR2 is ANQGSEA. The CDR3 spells CSVIPGTSYEQYF. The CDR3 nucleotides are TGCAGCGTCATCCCGGGGACCTCCTACGAGCAGTACTTC.

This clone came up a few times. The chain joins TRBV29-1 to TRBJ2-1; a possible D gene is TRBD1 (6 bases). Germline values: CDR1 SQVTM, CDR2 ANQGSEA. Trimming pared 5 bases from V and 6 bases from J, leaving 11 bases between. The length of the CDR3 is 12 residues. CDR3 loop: CSVPTGSNEQFF. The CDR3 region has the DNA TGCAGCGTTCCCACAGGGTCCAATGAGCAGTTCTTC.

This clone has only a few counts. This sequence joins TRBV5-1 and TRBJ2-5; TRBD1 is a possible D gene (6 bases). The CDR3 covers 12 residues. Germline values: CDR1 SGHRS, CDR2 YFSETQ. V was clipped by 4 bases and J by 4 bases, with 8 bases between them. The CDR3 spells CASSRTVETQYF. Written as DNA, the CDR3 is TGCGCCAGCAGCCGGACAGTAGAGACCCAGTACTTC.

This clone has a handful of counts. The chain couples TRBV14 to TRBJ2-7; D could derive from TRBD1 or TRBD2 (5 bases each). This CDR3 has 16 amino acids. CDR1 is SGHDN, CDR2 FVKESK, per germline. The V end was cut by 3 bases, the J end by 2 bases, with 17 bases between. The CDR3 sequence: CASSQKGTLLAYEQYF. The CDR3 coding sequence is TGTGCCAGCAGCCAGAAGGGGACCCTCCTGGCCTACGAGCAGTACTTC.

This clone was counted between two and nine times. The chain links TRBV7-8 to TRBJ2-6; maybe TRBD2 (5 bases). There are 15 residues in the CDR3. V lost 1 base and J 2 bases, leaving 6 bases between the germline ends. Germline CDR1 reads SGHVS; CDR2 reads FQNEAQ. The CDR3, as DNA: TGTGCCAGCAGCTTAGGAGGGACTGGGGCCAACGTCCTGACTTTC. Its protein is CASSLGGTGANVLTF. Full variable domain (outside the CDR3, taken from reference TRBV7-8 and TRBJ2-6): GAGVSQSPRYKVAKRGQDVALRCDPISGHVSLFWYQQALGQGPEFLTYFQNEAQLDKSGLPSDRFFAERPEGSVSTLKIQRTQQEDSAVYLCASSLGGTGANVLTFGAGSRLTVL.

In nucleotides, the CDR3 is TGCGCCAGCAGCCAGGGACAGGGCACGTGGGATGAGCAGTTCTTC. Protein product: CASSQGQGTWDEQFF. The chain employs TRBV4-3 and TRBJ2-1; 9 nucleotides match TRBD1. The CDR3 runs to 15 residues. V shed 3 bases, J shed 8 bases, and the junction held 8 bases outside the gene matches. Germline CDR1 is LGHNA and CDR2 is YSLEER.

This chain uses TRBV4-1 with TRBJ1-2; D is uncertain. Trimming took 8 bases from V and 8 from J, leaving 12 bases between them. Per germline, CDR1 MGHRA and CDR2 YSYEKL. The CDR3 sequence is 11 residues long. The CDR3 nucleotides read TGCGCCAGCGAGGGAGAAGGGGGCTACACCTTC. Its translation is CASEGEGGYTF.

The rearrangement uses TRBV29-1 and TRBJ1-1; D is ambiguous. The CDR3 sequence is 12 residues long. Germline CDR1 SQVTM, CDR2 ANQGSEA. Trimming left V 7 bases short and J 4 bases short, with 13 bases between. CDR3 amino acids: CSADLGGTEAFF. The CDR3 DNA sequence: TGCAGCGCTGACTTAGGAGGCACTGAAGCTTTCTTT.

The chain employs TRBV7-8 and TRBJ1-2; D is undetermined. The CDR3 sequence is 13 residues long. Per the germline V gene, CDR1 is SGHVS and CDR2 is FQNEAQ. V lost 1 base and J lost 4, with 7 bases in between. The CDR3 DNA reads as TGTGCCAGCAGCTTAGGTATCTTCTATGGCTACACCTTC. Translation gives CASSLGIFYGYTF.